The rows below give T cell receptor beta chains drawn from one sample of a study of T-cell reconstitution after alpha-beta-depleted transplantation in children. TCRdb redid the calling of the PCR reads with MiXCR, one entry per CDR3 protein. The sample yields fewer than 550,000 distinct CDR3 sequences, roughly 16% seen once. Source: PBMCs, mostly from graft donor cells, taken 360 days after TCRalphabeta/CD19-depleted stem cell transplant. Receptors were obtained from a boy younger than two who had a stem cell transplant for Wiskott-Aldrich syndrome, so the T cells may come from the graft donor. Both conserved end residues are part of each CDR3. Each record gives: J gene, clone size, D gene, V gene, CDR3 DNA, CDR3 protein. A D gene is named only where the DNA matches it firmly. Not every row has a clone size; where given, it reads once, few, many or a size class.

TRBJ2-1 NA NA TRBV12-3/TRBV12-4 TGTGCCAGCAGCACGGACCTGGCAAATGAGCAGTTCTTC CASSTDLANEQFF
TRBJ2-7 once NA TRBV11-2 TGTGCCAGCAGCTTCGACCGCCTGGGACTTCCTACTTACGAGCAGTACTTC CASSFDRLGLPTYEQYF
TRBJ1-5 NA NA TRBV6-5 TGTGCCAGCAGTTGGCCGGAGGGGGATCAGCCCCAGCATTTT CASSWPEGDQPQHF
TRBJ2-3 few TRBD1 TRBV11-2 TGTGCCAGCAGCTTTCCCGGGACAGACCCAGATACGCAGTATTTT CASSFPGTDPDTQYF
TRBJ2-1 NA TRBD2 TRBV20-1 TGCAGTTCGGGACTAGCGGGAGCAAGTGAGCAGTTCTTC CSSGLAGASEQFF
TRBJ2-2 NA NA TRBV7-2 TGTGCCAGCAGCTTAGAATCCACCGGGGAGCTGTTTTTT CASSLESTGELFF
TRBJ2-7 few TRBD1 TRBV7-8 TGTGCCAGCAGCTCCTTGACAGGGATAGACGAGCAGTACTTC CASSSLTGIDEQYF
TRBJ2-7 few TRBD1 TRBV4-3 TGCGCCAGCAGCCAACGGACAGGCGGCCCCTACGAGCAGTACTTC CASSQRTGGPYEQYF
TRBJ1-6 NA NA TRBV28 TGTGCCAGCAGGATATTAGGGGCTACCTATAATTCACCCCTCCACTTT CASRILGATYNSPLHF
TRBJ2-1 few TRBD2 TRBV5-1 TGCGCCAGCAGCTCAGGACTAGCGGGGTCGGGGGAGCAGTTCTTC CASSSGLAGSGEQFF
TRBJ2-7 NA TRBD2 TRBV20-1 TGCAGTGCTAGAGATGAGACTAGCGGGAGAGGGAAATCCTACGAGCAGTACTTC CSARDETSGRGKSYEQYF
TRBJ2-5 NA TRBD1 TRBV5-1 TGCGCCAGCAGCCCGAAACAGGGGGGATTCCAAGAGACCCAGTACTTC CASSPKQGGFQETQYF
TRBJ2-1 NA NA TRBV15 TGTGCCACCAGCAGAGTGAGAGGCACCTCCTACAATGAGCAGTTCTTC CATSRVRGTSYNEQFF
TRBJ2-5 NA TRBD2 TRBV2 TGTGCCAGCAGTGAAGAGCGGGGGGCCGCCGAGGACCAGTACTTC CASSEERGAAEDQYF
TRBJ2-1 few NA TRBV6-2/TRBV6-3 TGTGCCAGCAGTTACGATCTGGCCGGGACGCCCTACAATGAGCAGTTCTTC CASSYDLAGTPYNEQFF
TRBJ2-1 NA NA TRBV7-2 TGTGCCAGCAGCAAAAGGAGCTCCTACAATGAGCAGTTCTTC CASSKRSSYNEQFF
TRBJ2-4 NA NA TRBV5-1 TGCGCCAGCAGCTTGTCCACAGGTGAAAACATTCAGTACTTC CASSLSTGENIQYF
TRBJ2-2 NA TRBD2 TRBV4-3 TGCGCCAGCAGCCAAGCCCCAACAGCGGGAGGGTCGAACACCGGGGAGCTGTTTTTT CASSQAPTAGGSNTGELFF
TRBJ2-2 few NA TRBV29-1 TGCAGCGTTGCCTCAGGGGTCCCCACCGGGGAGCTGTTTTTT CSVASGVPTGELFF
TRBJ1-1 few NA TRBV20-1 TGCAGTGCTAGAAGAACAGGGTATTCTGAAGCTTTCTTT CSARRTGYSEAFF
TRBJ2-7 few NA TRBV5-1 TGCGCCAGCAGACCGCAGGGTTACCCCGACGAGCAGTACTTC CASRPQGYPDEQYF
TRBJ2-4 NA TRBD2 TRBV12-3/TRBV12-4 TGTGCCAGCACGAGAAGGGGCGGGAGGGCCAAAAACATTCAGTACTTC CASTRRGGRAKNIQYF
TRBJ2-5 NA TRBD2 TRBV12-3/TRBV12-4 TGTGCCAGCAGTAGGCGGCTAGCGGGGGGGGAAGAGACCCAGTACTTC CASSRRLAGGEETQYF
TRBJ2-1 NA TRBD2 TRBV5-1 TGCGCCAGCAGCTTGGCCACTAGCGCGAGGAGCTCCTACAATGAGCAGTTCTTC CASSLATSARSSYNEQFF
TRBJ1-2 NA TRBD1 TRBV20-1 TGCAGTGCTTTGGGACAGCATGGCTACACCTTC CSALGQHGYTF
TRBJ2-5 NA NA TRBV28 TGTGCCAGCAGTTTCTGGTCGCAAGAGACCCAGTACTTC CASSFWSQETQYF
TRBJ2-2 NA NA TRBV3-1 TGTGCCAGCAGCCAAGCCCTGAATTACGTCGGGGAGCTGTTTTTT CASSQALNYVGELFF
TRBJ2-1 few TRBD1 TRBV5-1 TGCGCCAGCAGCTTGGCCCTAGGGACAGTTTACAATGAGCAGTTCTTC CASSLALGTVYNEQFF
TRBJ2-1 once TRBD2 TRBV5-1 TGCGCCAGCAGCTTGGACCAACTAGCGGGGTTGTACAATGAGCAGTTCTTC CASSLDQLAGLYNEQFF
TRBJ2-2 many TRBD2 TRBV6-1 TGTGCCAGCAGTGAACTAGCGGGGGTCGCCGGGGAGCTGTTTTTT CASSELAGVAGELFF
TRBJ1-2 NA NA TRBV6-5 TGTGCCAGCAGCCAGGGGTCTGGCTACACCTTC CASSQGSGYTF
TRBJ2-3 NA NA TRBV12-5 TGTGCTAGTGCCTCTTACACAGATACGCAGTATTTT CASASYTDTQYF
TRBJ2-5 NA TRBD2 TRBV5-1 TGCGCCAGCAGCTTCCTAGCGGGATCGAACCAAGAGACCCAGTACTTC CASSFLAGSNQETQYF
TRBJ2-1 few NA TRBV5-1 TGCGCCAGCAGCTCCACGAAAGGATGGCCTGGGGACAATGAGCAGTTCTTC CASSSTKGWPGDNEQFF
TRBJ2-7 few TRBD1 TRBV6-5 TGTGCCAGCAGTTACTCGGGGACAGAAAGTCCCTACGAGCAGTACTTC CASSYSGTESPYEQYF
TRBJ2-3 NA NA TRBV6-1 TGTGCCAGCAGTGAAATGTTGGGGTTCACAGATACGCAGTATTTT CASSEMLGFTDTQYF
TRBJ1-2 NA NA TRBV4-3 TGCGCCAGCAGCCAAGAGACGAGGCCCAACTATGGCTACACCTTC CASSQETRPNYGYTF
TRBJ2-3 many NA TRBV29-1 TGCAGCGTTTTAGGGGAAGATACGCAGTATTTT CSVLGEDTQYF
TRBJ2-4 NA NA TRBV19 TGTGCCAGTAGTATACCAGGGCGGGGCAAAAACATTCAGTACTTC CASSIPGRGKNIQYF
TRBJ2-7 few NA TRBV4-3 TGCGCCAGCAGCCGAGAGTTGGGGGCCGCTGACTACGAGCAGTACTTC CASSRELGAADYEQYF
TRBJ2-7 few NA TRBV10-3 TGTGCCATCATGGGGGGAAACTACGAGCAGTACTTC CAIMGGNYEQYF
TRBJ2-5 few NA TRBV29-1 TGCAGCGTTGCTGGTCGGCAGTTCCAAGAGACCCAGTACTTC CSVAGRQFQETQYF
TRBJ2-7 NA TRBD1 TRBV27 TGTGCCAGCAGTAGGACAGGGGAGTCCTACGAGCAGTACTTC CASSRTGESYEQYF
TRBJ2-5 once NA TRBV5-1 TGCGCCAGCAGCCCGGAGGCAGGGCGAGAGACCCAGTACTTC CASSPEAGRETQYF
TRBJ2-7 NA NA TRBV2 TGTGCCAGCAGAGGACAGGGAGGGGGCTACGAGCAGTACTTC CASRGQGGGYEQYF
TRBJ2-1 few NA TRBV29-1 TGCAGCGTTGAGGGACGGCATACAGGGGAGCAGTTCTTC CSVEGRHTGEQFF
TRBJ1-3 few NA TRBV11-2 TGTGCCAGCAGCTTAATCCCTAACTCTGGAAACACCATATATTTT CASSLIPNSGNTIYF
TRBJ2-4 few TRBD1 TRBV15 TGTGCCACCAGCAGAGTCGGGACAGGCAAAAACATTCAGTACTTC CATSRVGTGKNIQYF
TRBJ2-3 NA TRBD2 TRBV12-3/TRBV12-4 TGTGCCAGCAGTTTGCCTCGACTAGCAGCTAGCACAGATACGCAGTATTTT CASSLPRLAASTDTQYF
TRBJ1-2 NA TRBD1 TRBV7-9 TGTGCCAGCAGCTCGGGGACAGCTTCTATCCCCAACTATGGCTACACCTTC CASSSGTASIPNYGYTF
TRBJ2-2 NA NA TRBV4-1 TGCGCCAGCAGCCGGCACGGGACCGAGAACACCGGGGAGCTGTTTTTT CASSRHGTENTGELFF
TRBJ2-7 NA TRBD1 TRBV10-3 TGTGCCATCAAAAAACAGGGGAATTACGAGCAGTACTTC CAIKKQGNYEQYF
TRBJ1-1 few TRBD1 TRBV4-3 TGCGCCAGCAGCCGCGACAGGGGACGCACTGAAGCTTTCTTT CASSRDRGRTEAFF